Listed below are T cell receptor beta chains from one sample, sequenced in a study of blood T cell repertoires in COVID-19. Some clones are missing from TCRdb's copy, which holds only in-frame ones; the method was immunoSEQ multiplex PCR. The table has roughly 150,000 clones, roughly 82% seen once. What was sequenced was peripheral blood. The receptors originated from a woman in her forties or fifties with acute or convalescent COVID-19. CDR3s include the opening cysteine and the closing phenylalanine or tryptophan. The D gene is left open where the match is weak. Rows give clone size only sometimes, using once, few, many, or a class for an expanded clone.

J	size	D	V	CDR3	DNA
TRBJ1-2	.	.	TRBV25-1	CASTLSSGISGYTF	TGTGCCAGCACCCTGAGTTCAGGGATTTCGGGCTACACCTTC
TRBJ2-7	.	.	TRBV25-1	CASRNSGSYEQYF	TGTGCCAGCAGAAACAGCGGGTCCTACGAGCAGTACTTC
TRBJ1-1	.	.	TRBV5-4	CASSFTWTNTEAFF	TGTGCCAGCAGCTTTACCTGGACTAACACTGAAGCTTTCTTT
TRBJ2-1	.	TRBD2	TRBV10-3	CAISGTTSGGSYNEQFF	TGTGCCATCAGTGGGACGACTAGCGGGGGCTCTTACAATGAGCAGTTCTTC
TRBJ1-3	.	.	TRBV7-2	CASSPSVGNTIYF	TGTGCCAGCAGCCCAAGCGTAGGAAACACCATATATTTT
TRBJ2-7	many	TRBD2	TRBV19	CASTETGLAVHEQYF	TGTGCCAGTACTGAAACGGGACTAGCCGTCCACGAGCAGTACTTC
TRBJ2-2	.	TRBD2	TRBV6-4	CASRKTSHTGELFF	TGTGCCAGCAGAAAGACTAGCCACACCGGGGAGCTGTTTTTT
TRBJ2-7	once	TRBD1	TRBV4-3	CASSQALLGGGPYEQYF	TGCGCCAGCAGCCAAGCCCTTTTAGGGGGCGGACCCTACGAGCAGTACTTC
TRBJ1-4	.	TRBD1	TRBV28	CGVGTGGAKKLFF	TGTGGGGTTGGAACAGGGGGTGCGAAAAAACTGTTTTTT
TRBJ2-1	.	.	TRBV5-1	CASSSLQGSYNEQFF	TGCGCCAGCAGCTCACTACAGGGCTCCTACAATGAGCAGTTCTTC
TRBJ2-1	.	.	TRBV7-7	CASSLAGHYNEQFF	TGTGCCAGCAGCTTAGCCGGACATTACAATGAGCAGTTCTTC
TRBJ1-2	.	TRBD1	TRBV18	CASSPQNQGASYGYTF	TGTGCCAGCTCACCACAGAATCAGGGGGCGAGCTATGGCTACACCTTC
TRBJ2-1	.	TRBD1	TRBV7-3	CASSPTGGSYNEQFF	TGTGCCAGCAGCCCAACAGGGGGCTCCTACAATGAGCAGTTCTTC
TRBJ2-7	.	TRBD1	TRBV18	CASSTGTAWEQYF	TGTGCCAGCTCAACTGGGACAGCGTGGGAGCAGTACTTC
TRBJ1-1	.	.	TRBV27	CASSSGALTEAFF	TGTGCCAGCAGTTCTGGGGCGCTGACTGAAGCTTTCTTT
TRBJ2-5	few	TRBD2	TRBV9	CASSPGLRGGLDF	TGTGCCAGCAGCCCTGGGTTGCGGGGGGGCCTGGACTTC
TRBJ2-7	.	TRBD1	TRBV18	CASSQDRDESYEQYF	TGTGCCAGCTCACAAGACAGGGACGAGTCCTACGAGCAGTACTTC
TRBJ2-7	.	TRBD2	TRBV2	CASRAGGPSYEQYF	TGTGCCAGCCGAGCGGGAGGGCCTTCCTACGAGCAGTACTTC
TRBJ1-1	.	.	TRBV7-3	CASSQVGGPMNTEAFF	TGTGCCAGCAGCCAAGTGGGGGGGCCGATGAACACTGAAGCTTTCTTT
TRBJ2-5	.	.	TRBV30	CAWSSRESETQYF	TGTGCCTGGAGTTCACGGGAGTCGGAGACCCAGTACTTC
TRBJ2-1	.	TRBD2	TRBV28	CASSSISGSSYNEQFF	TGTGCCAGCAGTTCAATTAGCGGGAGCTCCTACAATGAGCAGTTCTTC
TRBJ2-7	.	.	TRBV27	CASSLYPGAYEQYF	TGTGCCAGCAGTTTATACCCGGGGGCCTACGAGCAGTACTTC
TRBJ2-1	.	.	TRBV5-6	CASSLEPSSYNEQFF	TGTGCCAGCAGCTTGGAACCTAGCTCCTACAATGAGCAGTTCTTC
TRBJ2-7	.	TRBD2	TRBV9	CASSVGNSGVVEQYF	TGTGCCAGCAGCGTAGGTAATAGCGGGGTGGTTGAGCAGTACTTC
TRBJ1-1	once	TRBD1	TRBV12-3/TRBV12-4	CASSSDRATEAFF	TGTGCCAGCAGTTCGGACAGGGCTACTGAAGCTTTCTTT
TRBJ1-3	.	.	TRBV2	CASSFYSASGNTIYF	TGTGCCAGCAGCTTTTATAGCGCCTCTGGAAACACCATATATTTT
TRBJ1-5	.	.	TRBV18	CASSPQRTLNQPQHF	TGTGCCAGCTCACCACAGAGGACACTTAATCAGCCCCAGCATTTT
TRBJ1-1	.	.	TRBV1	CTSNWCTGQGGTEAFF	TGCACCAGCAACTGGTGCACGGGACAGGGGGGCACTGAAGCTTTCTTT
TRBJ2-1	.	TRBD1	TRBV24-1	CATSQRGTGGPNEQFF	TGTGCCACCAGCCAAAGAGGGACAGGGGGCCCCAATGAGCAGTTCTTC
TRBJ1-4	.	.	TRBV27	CASSPDRYNEKLFF	TGTGCCAGCAGTCCCGACAGGTACAATGAAAAACTGTTTTTT
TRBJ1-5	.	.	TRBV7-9	CASSLVGGVDQPQHF	TGTGCCAGCAGCTTAGTCGGAGGGGTGGATCAGCCCCAGCATTTT
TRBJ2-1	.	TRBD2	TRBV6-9	CAGPGQGFRRLAGGPYNEQFF	TGTGCCGGCCCGGGACAGGGCTTTCGGAGGCTAGCGGGGGGGCCTTACAATGAGCAGTTCTTC
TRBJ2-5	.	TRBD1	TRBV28	CASSGTGRETQYF	TGTGCCAGCAGTGGGACAGGGCGAGAGACCCAGTACTTC
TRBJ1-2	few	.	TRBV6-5	CASSPDRNYGYTF	TGTGCCAGCAGTCCCGACAGGAACTATGGCTACACCTTC
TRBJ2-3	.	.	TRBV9	CASSAPRGAHSTDTQYF	TGTGCCAGCAGCGCGCCCCGGGGGGCACATAGCACAGATACGCAGTATTTT
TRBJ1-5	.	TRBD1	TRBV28	CASARTGVGQPQHF	TGTGCCAGCGCCCGGACAGGGGTCGGACAGCCCCAGCATTTT
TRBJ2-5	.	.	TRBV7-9	CASSLASYRLAVVETQYF	TGTGCCAGCAGCTTAGCATCTTATCGGCTAGCAGTGGTAGAGACCCAGTACTTC
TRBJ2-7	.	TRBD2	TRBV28	CASKNPGGGGYEQYF	TGTGCCAGCAAGAACCCGGGGGGAGGAGGCTACGAGCAGTACTTC
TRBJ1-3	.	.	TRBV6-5	CASSYSLGYSGNTIYF	TGTGCCAGCAGTTACTCGCTGGGCTACTCTGGAAACACCATATATTTT
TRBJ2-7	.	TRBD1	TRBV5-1	CASSLLGQGAYEQYF	TGCGCCAGCAGCTTGTTGGGACAGGGGGCCTACGAGCAGTACTTC
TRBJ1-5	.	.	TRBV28	CASSLLPRAQPQHF	TGTGCCAGCAGTCTCCTCCCGCGGGCGCAGCCCCAGCATTTT